Shown below are 11 T cell receptor beta chains from a single sample sequenced in a study of OX40 agonist ivuxolimab in advanced cancers. Clones were sequenced by immunoSEQ multiplex PCR, and TCRdb holds only the in-frame ones, with some missing. This table has approximately 76,000 clones, roughly 89% appearing once. Specimen: CD4+ or CD8+ T cells sorted from blood, collected in a trial of the OX40 agonist ivuxolimab. These receptor sequences come from an adult with an advanced solid tumor such as melanoma, head and neck, liver or kidney cancer.

This clone is medium-sized within its sample. V usage is TRBV2 and J usage is TRBJ1-5; 7 bases fit TRBD1. Germline V gives CDR1 SNHLY, CDR2 FYNNEI. The CDR3 runs 15 residues. The V gene end was trimmed by 7 bases and the J gene end by 3 bases; junction bases not matched to a gene: 9. The chain's CDR3 is CASNPRTGSNQPQHF. The CDR3 DNA reads TGTGCCAGCAATCCTAGGACAGGCTCCAATCAGCCCCAGCATTTT.

The V gene is TRBV10-3, the J gene TRBJ2-1, with 9 bases lining up with TRBD1. The CDR3 extends over 19 amino acids. Germline values: CDR1 ENHRY, CDR2 SYGVKD. The V and J ends lost 10 bases and 2 bases, in that order; junction bases with no gene match: 21. CDR3 in DNA: TGTGCCACTGGGCGTGGGGGACAGGGTTCGGGGAGTCCCTACAATGAGCAGTTCTTC. Protein sequence: CATGRGGQGSGSPYNEQFF.

V and J are TRBV4-1 and TRBJ2-1; weak D call: TRBD1 (6 bases). The CDR3 covers 19 residues. V lost 2 bases and J 0 bases, leaving 20 bases between the germline ends. Germline values: CDR1 MGHRA, CDR2 YSYEKL. Written as DNA, the CDR3 is TGCGCCAGCAGCCAAACACGGGACACTAACCGGGGCTCCTACAATGAGCAGTTCTTC. It encodes CASSQTRDTNRGSYNEQFF.

The J gene is TRBJ2-1, the V gene TRBV7-9, with D perhaps matching TRBD2 (6 bases). The germline V gene encodes CDR1 SEHNR and CDR2 FQNEAQ (reference sequence). Trimming pared 3 bases from V and 5 bases from J, leaving 14 bases between. CDR3 size: 15 residues. CDR3 nucleotide sequence: TGTGCCAGCAGCTTTTCGAGGGCTAGCGACAATGAGCAGTTCTTC. It encodes CASSFSRASDNEQFF.

The CDR3 sequence is CASSSVRLETPEQYF. The CDR3 nucleotides read TGTGCCAGCAGCTCGGTAAGGCTTGAGACGCCCGAGCAGTACTTC. The V call is TRBV5-8, the J call TRBJ2-7; D not resolved. Per germline, CDR1 SGHTS and CDR2 YDEGEE. V was cut by 3 bases and J by 6 bases, with 19 bases left in between. The CDR3 has 15 residues.

This rearrangement joins TRBV27 to TRBJ1-2, with D possibly matching TRBD1 (6 bases). CDR3 length equals 13 residues. Between the trimmed V and J ends, which lost 8 bases and 8 bases, there was a span of 18 bases. Germline V gene lookup returns CDR1 MNHEY and CDR2 SMNVEV (reference sequence). The CDR3 reads CASGKQGGAGYTF. Written as DNA, the CDR3 is TGTGCCAGCGGCAAACAGGGAGGAGCGGGCTACACCTTC.

This chain connects TRBV11-3 to TRBJ2-7; maybe TRBD1 (6 bases). In germline, CDR1 is SGHNT, CDR2 YENEEA. The CDR3 totals 14 residues. The germline V and J ends were trimmed by 4 bases and 1 base, with 11 bases remaining between them. The CDR3 DNA sequence: TGTGCCAGCAGCTCAGGGACACCTTCCTACGAGCAGTACTTC. Its protein is CASSSGTPSYEQYF. The whole variable domain, filled in from reference TRBV11-3 and TRBJ2-7, reads EAGVVQSPRYKIIEKKQPVAFWCNPISGHNTLYWYLQNLGQGPELLIRYENEEAVDDSQLPKDRFSAERLKGVDSTLKIQPAELGDSAVYLCASSSGTPSYEQYFGPGTRLTVT.

The CDR3 here is CASSAPSTSDKNNEQFF. The DNA for the CDR3 is TGCGCCAGCAGCGCTCCCTCTACTAGCGACAAAAACAATGAGCAGTTCTTC. The chain links TRBV5-1 to TRBJ2-1, with TRBD2 identical over 7 bases. The germline CDR1 and CDR2 sequences are SGHRS and YFSETQ. Trimming took 4 bases from V and 5 from J; bases not matched to a gene: 15. CDR3 length equals 17 residues.

The genes are TRBV2 and TRBJ1-1, with D hard to call. The CDR3 consists of 11 residues. Trimming stripped 4 bases from V and 7 bases from J, with 7 bases between. Germline CDR1 is SNHLY and CDR2 is FYNNEI. CDR3 sequence: CASSGGIEAFF. In nucleotides, the CDR3 is TGTGCCAGCAGTGGAGGGATTGAAGCTTTCTTT.

The rearrangement joins TRBV2 to TRBJ1-4; 9 bases match TRBD1. CDR3 length equals 13 residues. Looked up from germline, CDR1 is SNHLY and CDR2 is FYNNEI. The V and J ends lost 2 bases and 17 bases, in that order; junction bases with no gene match: 9. The CDR3 DNA reads as TGTGCCAGCAGTGAATTGGTATTGGGACAGGGATTTTTT. Protein sequence: CASSELVLGQGFF.

The chain recombines TRBV7-2 with TRBJ2-5; 8 positions agree with TRBD1. Trimming cost V 8 bases and J 2 bases; bases outside gene matches: 10. The germline V gene has CDR1 SGHTA and CDR2 FQGNSA. The CDR3 runs 15 residues. The DNA for the CDR3 is TGTGCCAGCGGAACTCGGACAGGGAGACAAGAGACCCAGTACTTC. Its protein is CASGTRTGRQETQYF.